The present T cell receptor beta chain was sequenced within a study of T-cell reconstitution after alpha-beta-depleted transplantation in children. Study-wide results and caveats: One year after transplant, T-cell counts and diversity came mostly from newly produced T cells. At around two months after transplant, the alpha-beta T cells were reportedly derived from several hundred expanded clones that came from non-depleted graft cells. Surviving recipient T cells and thymic progenitors underlay high day-60 TCRbeta diversity in some patients.

This clonotype has just a few counts. What it binds is not known. Germline V gene sequence: CDR1 SEHNR, CDR2 FQNEAQ (reference sequence). The V gene end was trimmed by 4 bases and the J gene end by 5 bases; junction bases not matched to a gene: 8. This CDR3 spans 15 amino acids. Construction of the TCRbeta library involved unique molecular identifiers. One entry per CDR3 protein results from TCRdb running MiXCR on the PCR reads. The repertoire has fewer than 1 million distinct CDR3 sequences, 16% of them found once; the top ten carry about 4.6%. Sequences were derived from PBMCs, mostly from graft donor cells, sampled 360 days after TCRalphabeta/CD19-depleted stem cell transplant. The source of this sequence is a male patient between 5 and 17 years old who had a stem cell transplant for acute lymphoblastic leukemia, so the T cells may come from the graft donor. The genes are TRBV7-9 and TRBJ1-5; the match to TRBD1 covers 7 bases. The CDR3 region is CASSSERGRDQPQHF. The CDR3 nucleotides are TGTGCCAGCAGCTCAGAGAGGGGGCGCGATCAGCCCCAGCATTTT.